This TCR beta chain was sequenced for a study of blood T cell repertoires in COVID-19. Overall study: Researchers got acute and convalescent COVID-19 samples from the United States, Italy and Spain. Nucleic acid was either cDNA or gDNA, and it came from T cells, B-cell-depleted T cells, or PBMCs.

In the authors' workflow: Estimation of nucleated cell counts was performed using reference gene primer amplification. The table came from immunoSEQ multiplex PCR; TCRdb's copy has only in-frame clones and leaves some out. Clonal size and the V and J genes are those of that table, whereas D and trimming came from the DNA. This table has roughly 47,000 clones, approximately 88% appearing once. Trimming took off 4 bases at V and 1 base at J, with 7 bases between the two ends. This CDR3 has 13 amino acids. Sample: peripheral blood. The receptor was derived from a man in his forties or fifties with acute or convalescent COVID-19. The chain uses TRBV12-3 or TRBV12-4 and TRBJ1-1; possible D gene TRBD1, 6 bases. Written as DNA, the CDR3 is TGTGCCAGCAGTTGGACAGAGAACACTGAAGCTTTCTTT. It encodes CASSWTENTEAFF.